Detailed here is one TCR beta chain. Its antigen remains unidentified. Indicated time point: newly diagnosed GD, antithyroid drugs for less than 3 months. Preparation of the TCR library used RNA extracted from PBMCs. In Xi'an, China, an endocrinology department was the source of patients. Germline-derived CDR1 and CDR2 are DFQATT and SNEGSKA (reference sequence). V trimming: 3 bases; J trimming: 1 base; junction bases outside the gene matches: 11. The CDR3 extends over 16 amino acids. The data were taken from a study of regulatory T cells in long-lasting Graves disease. Study-level background: Graves' patients with a new diagnosis had received antithyroid drugs under 3 months.

Study results and limitations: Persistent Graves' patients showed a TCR diversity that was lower than that of newly diagnosed ones. TRBV28, TRBJ1-2 and TRBJ2-5 emerged as the favored segments in persistent disease.

The authors built TCR beta libraries using iRepertoire HTBI primers and Arm-PCR of CDR3 regions. TCRdb re-derived calls from the multiplex PCR reads in MiXCR, one entry per CDR3 protein. The table records around 250,000 distinct CDR3 sequences, 15% to 20% of them present only once. These data were also filed under a second study, of T cells in Graves' hyperthyroidism and ophthalmopathy.

The sample was peripheral blood mononuclear cells (PBMCs), taken at new diagnosis, from a patient treated with antithyroid drugs. The receptor was isolated from a woman aged 25 to 39 with Graves disease. The rearrangement links TRBV20-1 to TRBJ1-1, with TRBD1 matching 7 bases. The CDR3 loop is CSARPIQGWTNTEAFF. The CDR3 nucleotides are TGCAGTGCTAGGCCGATACAGGGGTGGACGAACACTGAAGCTTTCTTT.